The 6 T cell receptor beta chains in this list originate from one sample, sequenced in a study of OX40 agonist ivuxolimab in advanced cancers. Sequencing used immunoSEQ multiplex PCR; TCRdb keeps in-frame clones, though not all of them. Altogether more than 50,000 clones are present, around 86% being singletons, with the ten largest covering roughly 0.9%. This specimen was CD4+ or CD8+ T cells sorted from blood, taken in a trial of the OX40 agonist ivuxolimab. The source is an adult with an advanced solid tumor such as melanoma, head and neck, liver or kidney cancer.

This rearrangement joins TRBV2 to TRBJ1-2; D gene unclear. V dropped 7 bases and J dropped 8 bases, with 11 bases sitting between them. Germline-derived CDR1 and CDR2 are SNHLY and FYNNEI. The CDR3 runs 11 residues. In DNA, the CDR3 is TGTGCCAGCATAGGGCGAAAAGGCTACACCTTC. Its translation is CASIGRKGYTF. Using reference TRBV2 and TRBJ1-2 for the parts outside the CDR3, the full variable domain is EPEVTQTPSHQVTQMGQEVILRCVPISNHLYFYWYRQILGQKVEFLVSFYNNEISEKSEIFDDQFSVERPDGSNFTLKIRSTKLEDSAMYFCASIGRKGYTFGSGTRLTVV.

This sequence joins TRBV5-6 and TRBJ1-6; D not resolved. The germline V gene encodes CDR1 SGHDT and CDR2 YYEEEE. V gave up 2 bases and J gave up 9 bases, with 12 bases separating them. The CDR3 is 14 residues long. This CDR3 is CASSFRAPISPLHF. The CDR3 nucleotides are TGTGCCAGCAGCTTCCGGGCTCCCATTTCACCCCTCCACTTT.

The CDR3 spells CASSHRGTADNEKLFF. The CDR3 nucleotides are TGTGCCAGCAGCCACCGAGGGACAGCGGATAATGAAAAACTGTTTTTT. The V gene is TRBV4-2, the J gene TRBJ1-4, with 7 positions matching TRBD1. The J segment lost 4 bases and the V segment lost 3 bases, leaving 8 bases of the junction unmatched. Germline V CDR1 and CDR2: LGHNA, YNFKEQ. The CDR3 contains 16 residues.

This clone has more than one count but fewer than ten. V and J are TRBV18 and TRBJ1-5, with TRBD1 matching over 7 bases. Germline trimming cut 3 bases from V and 6 bases from J; bases unmatched to any gene: 8. Germline lookup yields CDR1 KGHSH and CDR2 LQKENI. The CDR3 is 15 residues long. CDR3 region: CASSPGQAAAQPQHF. CDR3 nucleotides: TGTGCCAGCTCACCCGGACAGGCGGCGGCTCAGCCCCAGCATTTT. The whole variable domain, remainder taken from reference TRBV18 and TRBJ1-5, is NAGVMQNPRHLVRRRGQEARLRCSPMKGHSHVYWYRQLPEEGLKFMVYLQKENIIDESGMPKERFSAEFPKEGPSILRIQQVVRGDSAAYFCASSPGQAAAQPQHFGDGTRLSIL.

V usage is TRBV19 and J usage is TRBJ2-5; D is ambiguous. This CDR3 region has 12 residues. CDR1 is LNHDA, CDR2 SQIVND, per germline (reference sequence). Trimming stripped 1 base from V and 5 bases from J, with 5 bases between. For the CDR3, the DNA is TGTGCCAGTAGTATAGGAAGGGAGACCCAGTACTTC. Translating it yields CASSIGRETQYF.

The chain joins TRBV7-6 to TRBJ2-5; D not certain. The germline V gene has CDR1 SGHVS and CDR2 FNYEAQ. V was cut by 2 bases and J by 5 bases, with 6 bases left in between. The CDR3 is made up of 12 amino acids. CDR3 bases: TGTGCCAGCAGCTTAAACGGGGAGACCCAGTACTTC. It codes for CASSLNGETQYF.